Following are 14 T cell receptor beta chains from one sample sequenced in a study of shared clonotypes between healthy human individuals. Sequenced by immunoSEQ multiplex PCR; TCRdb stores in-frame clones only, minus some. The table has approximately 1.1 million clones, about four fifths seen once. The sample was memory CD4+ T cells from PBMCs. Subset described: CD45RA-negative fraction. Receptor source: a man aged 18-30 years in good health. Some clones in this sample may be carry-over from other donors' samples.

The chain carries TRBV11-3 and TRBJ2-6; the match to TRBD1 covers 7 bases. The CDR3 length is 16 residues. Trimming took 3 bases from V and 2 from J; bases not matched to a gene: 4. Germline lookup yields CDR1 SGHNT and CDR2 YENEEA. The CDR3 loop reads CASSLFTGAGANVLTF. In DNA form, the CDR3 reads TGTGCCAGCAGCTTGTTTACAGGGGCTGGGGCCAACGTCCTGACTTTC.

The chain links TRBV28 to TRBJ2-7; 11 bases are a match to TRBD1. The CDR3 runs 16 residues. Germline CDR1 is MDHEN and CDR2 is SYDVKM. V was clipped by 3 bases and J by 0 bases; unmatched bases: 4. In nucleotides, the CDR3 is TGTGCCAGCAGTTTGTTGGGACAGGGGGGCTCCTACGAGCAGTACTTC. Its translation is CASSLLGQGGSYEQYF.

The chain carries TRBV4-3 and TRBJ2-5, with 9 bases fitting TRBD1. Per the germline V gene, CDR1 is LGHNA and CDR2 is YSLEER. J was trimmed by 4 bases and V by 2 bases; bases with no gene match: 5. The CDR3 is 15 residues long. CDR3 bases: TGCGCCAGCAGCCAACTAAGACAGGGGGTAGAGACCCAGTACTTC. Its protein is CASSQLRQGVETQYF.

J is TRBJ2-1 and V is TRBV11-3; 10 positions match TRBD2. The CDR3 is made up of 18 amino acids. With V trimmed by 5 bases and J by 6 bases, 16 bases remained unmatched. The germline gives CDR1 SGHNT, CDR2 YENEEA. The CDR3 DNA follows: TGTGCCAGCAGCCACAACATACGCCTAGCGGGAGTTCGCAATGAGCAGTTCTTC. Amino acid sequence: CASSHNIRLAGVRNEQFF.

The chain combines TRBV12-5 with TRBJ2-7; tentatively, D is TRBD1 or TRBD2 (5 bases each). The CDR3 has 17 amino acids. Germline V gives CDR1 LGHNT, CDR2 FRNRAP. Trimming shortened V by 5 bases and J by 0 bases, and 20 bases separated the two germline ends. The CDR3 region is CASGVTWDGLPSYEQYF. CDR3 in DNA: TGTGCTAGTGGTGTTACCTGGGACGGACTTCCCTCCTACGAGCAGTACTTC.

J is TRBJ1-2 and V is TRBV6-6; D unresolved. Trimming took 5 bases from V and 2 from J, leaving 6 bases between them. The V gene's germline CDR1 is MNHNY and CDR2 SVGAGI (reference sequence). The CDR3 loop spans 12 amino acids. The CDR3 spells CASSPGNYGYTF. The CDR3 coding sequence is TGTGCCAGCAGTCCAGGCAACTATGGCTACACCTTC.

V usage is TRBV7-3 and J usage is TRBJ2-3, with D perhaps TRBD1 or TRBD2 (5 bases each). CDR1 and CDR2 (germline): SGHTA, FQGTGA. The length of the CDR3 is 15 residues. V was pared by 4 bases and J by 0 bases, with 11 bases between. The CDR3 protein is CASSSGGHSTDTQYF. CDR3 in DNA: TGTGCCAGCAGCTCAGGAGGACACAGCACAGATACGCAGTATTTT.

The chain joins TRBV12-2 to TRBJ1-2. TRBV12-2 is a pseudogene locus. The CDR3 length is 11 residues. CDR3 in amino acids: CASRFQDGYTF. In nucleotides, the CDR3 is TGTGCAAGTCGCTTCCAGGACGGCTACACCTTC.

About this clone itself: The same CDR3 can be traced to other DNA sequences in this sample. This chain uses TRBV28 with TRBJ1-5; weak D call: TRBD1 (5 bases). The germline V gene has CDR1 MDHEN and CDR2 SYDVKM. The CDR3 runs to 14 residues. Trimming pared 7 bases from V and 3 bases from J, leaving 13 bases between. CDR3 in amino acids: CASTLRGSNQPQHF. The CDR3 nucleotides are TGTGCCAGCACCCTTCGGGGGTCCAATCAGCCCCAGCATTTT.

In this sample, this clone turned up many times. This sequence joins TRBV30 and TRBJ2-3, with 7 positions matching TRBD2. There are 15 residues in the CDR3. V shed 1 base and J 2 bases; nucleotides not matched to a gene: 6. CDR1 is GTSNPN and CDR2 is SVGIG in the germline V gene (reference sequence). The CDR3 sequence is CAWSGLAGHTDTQYF. CDR3 bases: TGTGCCTGGAGTGGACTAGCAGGACACACAGATACGCAGTATTTT.

This sequence joins TRBV2 and TRBJ2-7; 7 bases are shared with TRBD2. The CDR3 is 15 residues long. Unmatched junction bases numbered 12, after V lost 7 bases and J lost 3 bases. Per germline, CDR1 SNHLY and CDR2 FYNNEI. The CDR3 spells CASTSWGGGNYEQYF. CDR3 bases: TGTGCCAGCACTTCATGGGGCGGGGGTAACTACGAGCAGTACTTC.

The gene calls are TRBV7-9 and TRBJ2-3; 11 bases match TRBD2. The CDR3 has 14 amino acids. The J segment lost 11 bases and the V segment lost 4 bases, leaving 8 bases of the junction unmatched. Germline V gives CDR1 SEHNR, CDR2 FQNEAQ (reference sequence). CDR3: CASSYRGTSGVQYF. The CDR3 nucleotides read TGTGCCAGCAGCTATAGGGGGACTAGCGGAGTGCAGTATTTT.

J is TRBJ2-7 and V is TRBV2; TRBD2 matches at 7 bases. Germline V CDR1 and CDR2: SNHLY, FYNNEI. Trimming cost V 6 bases and J 0 bases; bases outside gene matches: 11. CDR3 length: 16 amino acids. The CDR3 DNA sequence: TGTGCCAGCAGGTTACCTGGGCGGGGGAGCTCCTACGAGCAGTACTTC. Translated, it gives CASRLPGRGSSYEQYF.

This chain joins TRBV2 and TRBJ1-6, with a possible D match to TRBD1 (5 bases). The V end lost 6 bases, the J end lost 7 bases, and 16 bases lay between the germline ends. CDR3 size: 15 residues. Germline V CDR1 and CDR2: SNHLY, FYNNEI. The DNA of the CDR3 is TGTGCCAGCAGCTCGACAGATCCCTCAAATTCACCCCTCCACTTT. Encoded protein: CASSSTDPSNSPLHF.